These 20 T cell receptor beta chains were all obtained from the same sample, sequenced in a study of shared clonotypes between healthy human individuals (TCRdb year 2020). The library was obtained by the immunoSEQ multiplex PCR assay. TCRdb took this table from immuneACCESS and kept in-frame rearrangements with V and J called. Such tables lack part of the clones; where checked against another copy, unresolved V genes explain under half of the gap, and the rest is unexplained. The sample data list some 2,400,000 clones, and approximately 96% of these were observed just once. Of the sample, around 0.13% falls within the top ten clones. Sample: naive CD4+ T cells sorted from blood. The cell subset or site label, read with the paper, signifies: CD45RA+ positively selected. These receptors were collected from a man between 18 and 29 years old in good health.

The V and J genes are TRBV5-1 and TRBJ2-7; 13 positions agree with TRBD2. J lost 0 bases, V lost 3 bases, and 6 bases had no gene match. CDR3 size: 17 residues. From germline, CDR1 is SGHRS and CDR2 YFSETQ. CDR3 coding DNA: TGCGCCAGCAGCTCGGGACTAGCGGGATTAAGCTCCTACGAGCAGTACTTC. Translating gives CASSSGLAGLSSYEQYF.

This clone was observed a handful of times. The V call is TRBV29-1, the J call TRBJ1-1, with no clear D. V lost 1 base to trimming and J lost 5 bases, with 14 bases between them. The CDR3 extends over 14 amino acids. CDR1 and CDR2 from the germline V gene are SQVTM and ANQGSEA. The CDR3 loop reads CSVEGEELRTEAFF. CDR3 DNA sequence: TGCAGCGTTGAAGGGGAGGAGCTGAGAACTGAAGCTTTCTTT.

This CDR3 reads CAWGGSASTDTQYF. The CDR3 nucleotides read TGTGCTTGGGGGGGGTCCGCTAGCACAGATACGCAGTATTTT. The chain recombines TRBV30 with TRBJ2-3; TRBD2 matches at 7 bases. The CDR3 sequence is 14 residues long. Germline loops: CDR1 GTSNPN, CDR2 SVGIG (reference sequence).

This chain uses TRBV4-1 with TRBJ1-4; D is undetermined. CDR3 length: 15 residues. CDR1 is MGHRA, CDR2 YSYEKL, per germline. With 1 base removed from V and 7 bases from J, the gap between germline ends came to 13 bases. The CDR3 here is CASSQAGKVAEKLFF. Here the CDR3 DNA reads TGCGCCAGCAGCCAAGCGGGAAAGGTGGCTGAAAAACTGTTTTTT.

The genes are TRBV2 and TRBJ2-4; no clear D gene. In germline, CDR1 is SNHLY, CDR2 FYNNEI. V was cut by 7 bases and J by 2 bases, with 12 bases left in between. This CDR3 is built from 14 residues. DNA for the CDR3: TGTGCCAGCATCTCAGAAAGGTCCAAAAACATTCAGTACTTC. Protein: CASISERSKNIQYF.

The chain employs TRBV5-1 and TRBJ2-7, with D tentatively TRBD1 or TRBD2 (9 bases each). The CDR3 has 19 amino acids. Germline CDR1 and CDR2: SGHRS and YFSETQ. V was cut by 3 bases and J by 2 bases, with 27 bases left in between. CDR3 sequence reads: CASSSGTGMVSGSPYEQYF. In DNA, the CDR3 is TGCGCCAGCAGCTCCGGGACAGGGATGGTTAGCGGGAGTCCCTACGAGCAGTACTTC.

This clone has more than one count but fewer than ten. At one end, the junction sequence differs from germline, possibly due to a read error. This chain uses TRBV15 with TRBJ2-1; 13 bases fit TRBD2. Germline V gives CDR1 LNHNV, CDR2 YYDKDF (reference sequence). This CDR3 comprises 13 residues. The CDR3 nucleotides read TGTGCCACCAGCAGAGATACTAGCGGGAGGGCCATCTTC. This translates into CATSRDTSGRAIF. The whole variable domain, remainder taken from reference TRBV15 and TRBJ2-1, is DAMVIQNPRYQVTQFGKPVTLSCSQTLNHNVMYWYQQKSSQAPKLLFHYYDKDFNNEADTPDNFQSRRPNTSFCFLDIRSPGLGDTAMYLCATSRDTSGRAIFGPGTRLTVL.

This chain uses TRBV25-1 with TRBJ2-4; D remains ambiguous. The V gene's germline CDR1 is MGHDK and CDR2 SYGVNS. The V and J ends lost 7 bases and 6 bases respectively, with 10 bases between them. This CDR3 is built from 12 residues. CDR3 sequence (DNA): TGTGCCAGCATCTCAACAGCAAACATTCAGTACTTC. Its translation is CASISTANIQYF.

In nucleotides, the CDR3 is TGTGCCAGCAGTAAAGGGGTGGAGTTGGGCGGCTACACCTTC. Its protein product is CASSKGVELGGYTF. This chain links TRBV6-1 with TRBJ1-2; a weak D match, TRBD1 (5 bases). V was cut by 5 bases and J by 8 bases, with 18 bases left in between. The CDR3 has 14 residues. Germline assignment: CDR1 MNHNS and CDR2 SASEGT.

The J gene is TRBJ2-5, the V gene TRBV5-8; unclear D gene. Looked up from germline, CDR1 is SGHTS and CDR2 is YDEGEE. The germline V and J ends were trimmed by 0 bases and 6 bases, with 6 bases remaining between them. The CDR3 consists of 12 residues. CDR3 in DNA: TGTGCCAGCAGCTTGGCCTGGCAGACCCAGTACTTC. Protein: CASSLAWQTQYF.

This chain uses TRBV7-2 with TRBJ1-5; tentative D call: TRBD1 (5 bases). Germline CDR1 reads SGHTA; CDR2 reads FQGNSA. With 3 bases removed from V and 4 bases from J, the gap between germline ends came to 10 bases. This CDR3 has 14 amino acids. In nucleotides, the CDR3 is TGTGCCAGCAGCTTCGGAGGGGTAAATCAGCCCCAGCATTTT. It encodes CASSFGGVNQPQHF.

The gene calls are TRBV7-2 and TRBJ2-2; no clear D. V was cut by 1 base and J by 6 bases, with 9 bases left in between. Germline CDR1 and CDR2: SGHTA and FQGNSA. The CDR3 consists of 14 residues. CDR3 loop: CASSLVEVSGELFF. CDR3 bases: TGTGCCAGCAGCTTAGTTGAGGTTTCCGGGGAGCTGTTTTTT. Full variable domain (rest looked up from reference TRBV7-2 and TRBJ2-2): GAGVSQSPSNKVTEKGKDVELRCDPISGHTALYWYRQSLGQGLEFLIYFQGNSAPDKSGLPSDRFSAERTGGSVSTLTIQRTQQEDSAVYLCASSLVEVSGELFFGEGSRLTVL.

The chain uses TRBV6-1 and TRBJ2-5; weak D call: TRBD1 (6 bases). In germline, CDR1 is MNHNS, CDR2 SASEGT. The CDR3 covers 16 residues. V was cut by 0 bases and J by 6 bases, with 17 bases left in between. The CDR3 nucleotides read TGTGCCAGCAGTGAAGCGTTGGACAGTCCCGTACAGACCCAGTACTTC. It specifies CASSEALDSPVQTQYF.

The count of this clone is one. The chain carries TRBV19 and TRBJ2-5; 11 bases line up with TRBD1. Germline CDR1 reads LNHDA; CDR2 reads SQIVND (reference sequence). The V gene end was trimmed by 6 bases and the J gene end by 4 bases; junction bases not matched to a gene: 16. This CDR3 is built from 18 residues. The CDR3 region is CASSTSPGQGGPGETQYF. CDR3 nucleotides: TGTGCCAGTAGCACGAGTCCGGGACAGGGGGGACCGGGAGAGACCCAGTACTTC.

This clone was seen once. The same CDR3 can be traced to other DNA sequences in this sample. This chain connects TRBV20-1 to TRBJ2-3, with no clear D. Trimming left V 2 bases short and J 6 bases short, with 3 bases between. The CDR3 is made up of 10 amino acids. CDR1 and CDR2 from the germline V gene are DFQATT and SNEGSKA (reference sequence). The DNA for the CDR3 is TGCAGTGCTAGATCCGATACGCAGTATTTT. Translation: CSARSDTQYF.

This clone was found once. The chain couples TRBV7-9 to TRBJ1-2; possibly TRBD1 for D (6 bases). In germline, CDR1 is SEHNR, CDR2 FQNEAQ (reference sequence). The germline V and J ends were trimmed by 4 bases and 11 bases, with 11 bases remaining between them. This CDR3 is 11 amino acids long. CDR3 nucleotides: TGTGCCAGCAGCTCTACAGGGTTTTACACCTTC. Its protein is CASSSTGFYTF.

In the case of this clone: Other nucleotide sequences in the sample specify the same CDR3. The V gene is TRBV5-1, the J gene TRBJ1-3, with a tentative D call TRBD1 (5 bases). V lost 4 bases and J 2 bases, leaving 10 bases between the germline ends. The CDR3 has 14 amino acids. The germline V gene encodes CDR1 SGHRS and CDR2 YFSETQ. In DNA, the CDR3 is TGCGCCAGCAGCCTGGGACTAACTGGAAACACCATATATTTT. Protein sequence: CASSLGLTGNTIYF.

V is TRBV2 and J is TRBJ2-7, with 9 bases matching TRBD1. The V segment lost 4 bases and the J segment 3 bases; nucleotides outside the gene matches: 7. Germline assignment: CDR1 SNHLY and CDR2 FYNNEI. The CDR3 loop spans 15 amino acids. CDR3 in amino acids: CASSAGGTGFYEQYF. The CDR3 DNA reads as TGTGCCAGCAGTGCCGGCGGGACAGGGTTCTACGAGCAGTACTTC. Filled out from reference TRBV2 and TRBJ2-7, the complete variable domain reads EPEVTQTPSHQVTQMGQEVILRCVPISNHLYFYWYRQILGQKVEFLVSFYNNEISEKSEIFDDQFSVERPDGSNFTLKIRSTKLEDSAMYFCASSAGGTGFYEQYFGPGTRLTVT.

The rearrangement joins TRBV4-1 to TRBJ2-2; a possible D gene is TRBD2 (6 bases). Per the germline V gene, CDR1 is MGHRA and CDR2 is YSYEKL. Trimming removed 4 bases at V and 4 bases at J, with 22 bases between. The CDR3 consists of 18 residues. The CDR3, as DNA: TGCGCCAGCAGCCGCGGGACGGCAGAGGTTGCTTTCACCGGGGAGCTGTTTTTT. This encodes CASSRGTAEVAFTGELFF.

To note about this clone: Other DNA sequences in this sample translate to the same CDR3. The chain joins TRBV19 to TRBJ1-1, with unresolved D. This CDR3 spans 12 amino acids. With 5 bases removed from V and 2 bases from J, the gap between germline ends came to 6 bases. Per germline, CDR1 LNHDA and CDR2 SQIVND (reference sequence). Here the CDR3 reads CASSPRNTEAFF. DNA of the CDR3: TGTGCCAGTAGTCCCCGAAACACTGAAGCTTTCTTT.